One T cell receptor beta chain is described in this entry. Its antigen is unknown. This record comes from a study of neoadjuvant anti-PD-1 for oral cavity cancer. Study-level information: Patients mostly received three to four biweekly nivolumab doses at 3 mg/kg before surgery.

The time point is: after neoadjuvant nivolumab, at surgical resection. Study-wide results and limits: TCR analyses covered only a few patients per response group.

There are 14 residues in the CDR3. V was pared by 2 bases and J by 7 bases, with 5 bases of the junction left unmatched. The germline gives CDR1 MRHNA, CDR2 SNTAGT. PBMC libraries mostly used roughly 500 ng of input genomic DNA, with six replicates per sample. Only in-frame clones appear in the TCRdb table, and some are missing; sequencing was by immunoSEQ multiplex PCR. The sample has around 14,000 clones, roughly 70% seen once. The receptor comes from a person aged 35 to 85 with oral cavity squamous cell carcinoma. The material was PBMCs, obtained after nivolumab (anti-PD-1) treatment. The chain uses TRBV6-4 and TRBJ2-1; 7 nucleotides line up with TRBD1. CDR3 nucleotide sequence: TGTGCCAGCAGTGACCCCCTACAGGGGAATGAGCAGTTCTTC. Translating gives CASSDPLQGNEQFF.